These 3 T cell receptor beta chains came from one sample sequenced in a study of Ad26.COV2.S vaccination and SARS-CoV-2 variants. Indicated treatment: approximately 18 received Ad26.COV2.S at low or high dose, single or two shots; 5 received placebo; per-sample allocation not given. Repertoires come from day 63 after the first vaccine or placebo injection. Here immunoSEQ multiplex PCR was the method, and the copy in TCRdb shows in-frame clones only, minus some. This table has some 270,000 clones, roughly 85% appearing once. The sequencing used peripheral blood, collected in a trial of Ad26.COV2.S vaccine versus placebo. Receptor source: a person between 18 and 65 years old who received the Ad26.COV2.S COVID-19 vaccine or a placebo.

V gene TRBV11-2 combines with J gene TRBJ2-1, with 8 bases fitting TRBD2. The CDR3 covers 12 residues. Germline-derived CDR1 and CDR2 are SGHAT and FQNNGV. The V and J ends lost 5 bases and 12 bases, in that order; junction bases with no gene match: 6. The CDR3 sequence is CASSSGGFGQFF. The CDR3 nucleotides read TGTGCCAGCAGCAGCGGGGGTTTTGGGCAGTTCTTC.

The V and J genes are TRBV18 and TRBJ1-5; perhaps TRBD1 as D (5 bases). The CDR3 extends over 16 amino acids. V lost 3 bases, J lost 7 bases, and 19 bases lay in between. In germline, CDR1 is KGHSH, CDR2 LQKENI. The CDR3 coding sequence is TGTGCCAGCTCACCCCCACGACTCCAGGGTGGACAGCCCCAGCATTTT. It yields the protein CASSPPRLQGGQPQHF. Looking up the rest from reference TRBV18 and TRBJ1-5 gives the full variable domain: NAGVMQNPRHLVRRRGQEARLRCSPMKGHSHVYWYRQLPEEGLKFMVYLQKENIIDESGMPKERFSAEFPKEGPSILRIQQVVRGDSAAYFCASSPPRLQGGQPQHFGDGTRLSIL.

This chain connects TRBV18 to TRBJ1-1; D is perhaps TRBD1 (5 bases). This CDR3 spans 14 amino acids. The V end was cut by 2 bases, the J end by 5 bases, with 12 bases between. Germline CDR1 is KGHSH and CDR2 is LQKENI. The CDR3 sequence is CASSPKGKGTEAFF. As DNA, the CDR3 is TGTGCCAGCTCACCAAAGGGAAAGGGGACTGAAGCTTTCTTT.